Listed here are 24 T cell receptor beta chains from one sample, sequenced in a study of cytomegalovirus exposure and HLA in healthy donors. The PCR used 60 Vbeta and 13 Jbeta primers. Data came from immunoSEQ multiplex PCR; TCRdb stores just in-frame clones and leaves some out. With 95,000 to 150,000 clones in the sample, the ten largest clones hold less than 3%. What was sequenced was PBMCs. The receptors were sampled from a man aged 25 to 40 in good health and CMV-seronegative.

Here the CDR3 DNA reads TGTGCCAGCAAAGGACAGGGGGTGTTCTACGAGCAGTACTTC. This gives the protein CASKGQGVFYEQYF. The chain employs TRBV28 and TRBJ2-7; 10 nucleotides line up with TRBD1. CDR3 length: 14 residues. J was trimmed by 3 bases and V by 7 bases; bases with no gene match: 6. The germline gives CDR1 MDHEN, CDR2 SYDVKM.

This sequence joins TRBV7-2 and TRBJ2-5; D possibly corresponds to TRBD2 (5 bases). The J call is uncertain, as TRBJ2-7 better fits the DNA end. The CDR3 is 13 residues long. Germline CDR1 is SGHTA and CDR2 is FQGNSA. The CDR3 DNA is TGTGCCAGCAGCTGGAGCGGCTCCTACGAGCAGTACTTC. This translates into CASSWSGSYEQYF.

DNA of the CDR3: TGTGCCATCAGTGTTTCCGGGACAGGGGAGTCGGAAGGCTACACCTTC. This sequence encodes CAISVSGTGESEGYTF. The chain recombines TRBV10-3 with TRBJ1-2; 10 positions match TRBD1. From germline, CDR1 is ENHRY and CDR2 SYGVKD. This CDR3 is 16 amino acids long. V lost 4 bases and J lost 8; bases outside the gene matches: 13.

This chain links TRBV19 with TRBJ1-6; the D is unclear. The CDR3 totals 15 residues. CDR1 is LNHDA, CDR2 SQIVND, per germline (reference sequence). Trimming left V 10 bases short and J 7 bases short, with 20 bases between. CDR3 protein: CATAKRVRQNSPLHF. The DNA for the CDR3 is TGTGCCACCGCTAAGAGGGTTCGTCAGAATTCACCCCTCCACTTT.

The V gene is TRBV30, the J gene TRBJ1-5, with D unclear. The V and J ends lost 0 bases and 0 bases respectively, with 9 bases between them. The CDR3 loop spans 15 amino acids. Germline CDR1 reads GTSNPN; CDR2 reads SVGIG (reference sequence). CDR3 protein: CAWSVRRYSNQPQHF. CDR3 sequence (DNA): TGTGCCTGGAGTGTACGCAGGTATAGCAATCAGCCCCAGCATTTT.

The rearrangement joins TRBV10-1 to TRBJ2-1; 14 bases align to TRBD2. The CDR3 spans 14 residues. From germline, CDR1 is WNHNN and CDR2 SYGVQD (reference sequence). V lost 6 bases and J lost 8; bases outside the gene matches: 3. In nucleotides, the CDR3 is TGCGCCAGCAGGTCGGGACTAGCGGGAGATGAGCAGTTCTTC. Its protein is CASRSGLAGDEQFF.

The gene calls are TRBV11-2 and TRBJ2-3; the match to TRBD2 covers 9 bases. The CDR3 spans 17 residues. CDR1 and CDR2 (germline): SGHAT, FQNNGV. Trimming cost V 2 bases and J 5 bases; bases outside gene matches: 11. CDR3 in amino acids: CASSLMNRGRAGDTQYF. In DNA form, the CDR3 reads TGTGCCAGCAGCTTAATGAATCGCGGGAGGGCCGGAGATACGCAGTATTTT.

For the CDR3, the DNA is TGTGCCAGCAGTGAATATGAGGCTTTGAACACTGAAGCTTTCTTT. The encoded protein is CASSEYEALNTEAFF. The chain carries TRBV25-1 and TRBJ1-1; D gene uncertain. The CDR3 length is 15 residues. Per germline, CDR1 MGHDK and CDR2 SYGVNS. Trimming stripped 0 bases from V and 0 bases from J, with 8 bases between.

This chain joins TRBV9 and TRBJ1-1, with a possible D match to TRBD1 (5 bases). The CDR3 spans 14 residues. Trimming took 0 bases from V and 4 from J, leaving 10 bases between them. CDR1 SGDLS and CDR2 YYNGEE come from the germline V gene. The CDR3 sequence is CASSVGSGITEAFF. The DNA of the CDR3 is TGTGCCAGCAGCGTAGGTTCAGGGATCACTGAAGCTTTCTTT.

The CDR3 bases are TGTGCCCACCGGGGGGGGCTTGCGGAGAACACTGAAGCTTTCTTT. Protein product: CAHRGGLAENTEAFF. The chain links TRBV30 to TRBJ1-1; the D gene is possibly TRBD1 (6 bases). V lost 8 bases and J 1 base, leaving 20 bases between the germline ends. The CDR3 consists of 15 residues. Germline CDR1 reads GTSNPN; CDR2 reads SVGIG (reference sequence). Complete variable domain (other parts from reference TRBV30 and TRBJ1-1): SQTIHQWPATLVQPVGSPLSLECTVEGTSNPNLYWYRQAAGRGLQLLFYSVGIGQISSEVPQNLSASRPQDRQFILSSKKLLLSDSGFYLCAHRGGLAENTEAFFGQGTRLTVV.

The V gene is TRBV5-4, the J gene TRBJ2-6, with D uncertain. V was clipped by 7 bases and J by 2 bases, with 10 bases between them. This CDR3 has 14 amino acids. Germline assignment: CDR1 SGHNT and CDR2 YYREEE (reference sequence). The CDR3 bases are TGTGCCAGCGGTACCAGGACTGGGGCCAACGTCCTGACTTTC. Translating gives CASGTRTGANVLTF. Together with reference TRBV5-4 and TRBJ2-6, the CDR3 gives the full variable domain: ETGVTQSPTHLIKTRGQQVTLRCSSQSGHNTVSWYQQALGQGPQFIFQYYREEENGRGNFPPRFSGLQFPNYSSELNVNALELDDSALYLCASGTRTGANVLTFGAGSRLTVL.

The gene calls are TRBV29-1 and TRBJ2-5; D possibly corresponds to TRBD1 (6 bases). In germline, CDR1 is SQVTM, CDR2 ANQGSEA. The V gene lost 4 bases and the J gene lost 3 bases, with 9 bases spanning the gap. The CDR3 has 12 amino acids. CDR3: CSVGSGEETQYF. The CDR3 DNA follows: TGCAGCGTTGGGTCAGGGGAAGAGACCCAGTACTTC.

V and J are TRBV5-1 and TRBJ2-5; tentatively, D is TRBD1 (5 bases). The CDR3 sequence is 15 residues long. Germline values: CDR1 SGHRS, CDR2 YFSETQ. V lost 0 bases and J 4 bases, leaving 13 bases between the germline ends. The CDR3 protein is CASSLAVRQGETQYF. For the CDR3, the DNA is TGCGCCAGCAGCTTGGCGGTTAGGCAGGGAGAGACCCAGTACTTC.

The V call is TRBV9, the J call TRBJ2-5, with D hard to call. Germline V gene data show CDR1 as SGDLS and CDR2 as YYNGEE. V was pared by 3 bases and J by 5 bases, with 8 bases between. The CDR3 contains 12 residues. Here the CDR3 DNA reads TGTGCCAGCAGCGGCGTTGAGGAGACCCAGTACTTC. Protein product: CASSGVEETQYF.

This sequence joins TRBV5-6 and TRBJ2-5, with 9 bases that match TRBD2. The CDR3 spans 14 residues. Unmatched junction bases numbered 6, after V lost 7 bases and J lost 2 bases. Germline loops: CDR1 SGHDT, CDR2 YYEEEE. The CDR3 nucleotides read TGTGCCAGCCTCACTAGCGGGTTACAAGAGACCCAGTACTTC. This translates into CASLTSGLQETQYF.

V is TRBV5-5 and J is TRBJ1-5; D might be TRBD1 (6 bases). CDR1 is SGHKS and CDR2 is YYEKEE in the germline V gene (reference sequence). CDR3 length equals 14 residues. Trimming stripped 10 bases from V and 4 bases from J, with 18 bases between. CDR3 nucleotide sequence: TGTGCCGGGACCCGGGGGGCGTTTAATCAGCCCCAGCATTTT. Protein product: CAGTRGAFNQPQHF.

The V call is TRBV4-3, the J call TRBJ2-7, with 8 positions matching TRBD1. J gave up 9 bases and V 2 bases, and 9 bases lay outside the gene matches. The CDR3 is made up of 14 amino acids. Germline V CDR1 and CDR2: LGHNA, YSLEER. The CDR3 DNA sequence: TGCGCCAGCAGCCAATTGGGTACAGGGGGGAGGCAGTACTTC. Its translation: CASSQLGTGGRQYF.

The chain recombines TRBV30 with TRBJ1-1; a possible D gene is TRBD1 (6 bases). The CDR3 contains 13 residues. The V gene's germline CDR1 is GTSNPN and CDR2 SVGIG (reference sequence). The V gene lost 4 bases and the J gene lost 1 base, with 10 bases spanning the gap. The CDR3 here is CAWNPTGNTEAFF. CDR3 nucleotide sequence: TGTGCCTGGAACCCGACAGGGAACACTGAAGCTTTCTTT.

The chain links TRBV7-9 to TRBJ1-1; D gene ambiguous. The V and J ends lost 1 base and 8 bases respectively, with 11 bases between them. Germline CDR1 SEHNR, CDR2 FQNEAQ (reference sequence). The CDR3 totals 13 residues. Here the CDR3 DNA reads TGTGCCAGCAGCTTAGGAGGAGGAGGGGAAGCTTTCTTT. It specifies CASSLGGGGEAFF.

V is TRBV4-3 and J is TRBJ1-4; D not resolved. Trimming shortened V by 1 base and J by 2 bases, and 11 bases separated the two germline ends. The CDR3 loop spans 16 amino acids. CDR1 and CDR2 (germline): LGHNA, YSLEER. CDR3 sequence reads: CASSQGDGVTNEKLFF. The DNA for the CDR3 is TGCGCCAGCAGCCAAGGAGACGGGGTGACTAATGAAAAACTGTTTTTT.

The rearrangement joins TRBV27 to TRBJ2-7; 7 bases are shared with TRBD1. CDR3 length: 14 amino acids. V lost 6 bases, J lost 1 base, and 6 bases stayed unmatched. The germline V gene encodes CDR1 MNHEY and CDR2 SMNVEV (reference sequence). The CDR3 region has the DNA TGTGCCAGCAGCTACGACAGGGCTTCCTACGAGCAGTACTTC. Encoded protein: CASSYDRASYEQYF.

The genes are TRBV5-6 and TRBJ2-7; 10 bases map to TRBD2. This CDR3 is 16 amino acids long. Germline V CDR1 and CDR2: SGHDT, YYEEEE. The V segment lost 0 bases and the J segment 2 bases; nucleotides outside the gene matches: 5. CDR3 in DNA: TGTGCCAGCAGCTTGGCAGGGACTAGCGCAACCTACGAGCAGTACTTC. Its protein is CASSLAGTSATYEQYF.

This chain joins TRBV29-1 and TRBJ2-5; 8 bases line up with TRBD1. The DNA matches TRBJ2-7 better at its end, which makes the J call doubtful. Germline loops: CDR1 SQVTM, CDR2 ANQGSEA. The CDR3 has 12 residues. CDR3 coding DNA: TGCAGCGTTACGGACAGGGCCTACGAGCAGTACTTC. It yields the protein CSVTDRAYEQYF.

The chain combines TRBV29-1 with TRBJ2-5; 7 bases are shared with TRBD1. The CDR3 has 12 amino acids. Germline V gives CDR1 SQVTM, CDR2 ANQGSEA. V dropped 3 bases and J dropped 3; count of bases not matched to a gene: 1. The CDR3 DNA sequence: TGCAGCGTTGAGACAGGGAAAGAGACCCAGTACTTC. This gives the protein CSVETGKETQYF.